One sample yielded the 9 T cell receptor beta chains listed below, sequenced in a study of T cells in Graves' hyperthyroidism and ophthalmopathy. Template material for amplifying TCR beta CDR3 regions consisted of RNA transcripts. Using the HTBI primer set, a first-round RT-PCR was run on the TCR CDR3. TCRdb used MiXCR to reprocess the multiplex PCR reads, holding one entry per CDR3 protein. Of about 640,000 distinct CDR3 sequences in the sample, around 21% were seen once. What was sequenced was blood. Receptors originate from a man aged 25-45 years with Graves' ophthalmopathy.

This clonotype has more than one count but fewer than ten. The J gene is TRBJ2-2, the V gene TRBV2; D gene ambiguous. Germline V lookup: CDR1 SNHLY, CDR2 FYNNEI. The ends were cut back, 3 bases at V and 6 bases at J, with 11 bases in the middle. The CDR3 contains 14 residues. Here the CDR3 DNA reads TGTGCCAGCAGTGAGCAGGAAATGGCCGGGGAGCTGTTTTTT. This encodes CASSEQEMAGELFF.

Only a few counts were recorded for this clonotype. This chain links TRBV29-1 with TRBJ1-2; 9 positions agree with TRBD1. Germline assignment: CDR1 SQVTM and CDR2 ANQGSEA. This CDR3 spans 17 amino acids. V lost 4 bases, J lost 6 bases, and 18 bases stayed unmatched. The CDR3 reads CSVVWFDRGSGRDGYTF. The CDR3 region has the DNA TGCAGCGTTGTTTGGTTCGACAGGGGGTCTGGTAGAGATGGCTACACCTTC.

This clonotype appeared a few times. The CDR3 nucleotides are TGTGCCAGCAGCTTAGAAAGAAGGCGACGCACCGGGGAGCTGTTTTTT. It codes for CASSLERRRRTGELFF. V usage is TRBV7-6 and J usage is TRBJ2-2; D ambiguous. The CDR3 totals 16 residues. Germline CDR1 reads SGHVS; CDR2 reads FNYEAQ. Trimming removed 1 base at V and 4 bases at J, with 13 bases between.

The genes are TRBV7-2 and TRBJ1-1; a weak D match, TRBD1 (6 bases). The V and J ends lost 5 bases and 5 bases respectively, with 18 bases between them. Germline V gene lookup returns CDR1 SGHTA and CDR2 FQGNSA. The CDR3 loop spans 15 amino acids. CDR3 DNA: TGTGCCAGCAGCCCCCAGACAGGAAGGATGACTGAAGCTTTCTTT. It specifies CASSPQTGRMTEAFF.

This clonotype appeared many times. The V and J genes are TRBV2 and TRBJ1-2; D is uncertain. The V gene lost 0 bases and the J gene lost 8 bases, with 16 bases spanning the gap. Germline CDR1 SNHLY, CDR2 FYNNEI. The CDR3 runs to 15 residues. CDR3 sequence: CASSEALRQSGGYTF. As DNA, the CDR3 is TGTGCCAGCAGTGAAGCGCTTAGGCAATCCGGAGGCTACACCTTC.

This clonotype was recorded many times. CDR3 nucleotides: TGCAGTGCTAGGCCTACTAGCTCCTACGAGCAGTACTTC. Translation: CSARPTSSYEQYF. This chain uses TRBV20-1 with TRBJ2-7, with D maybe TRBD2 (5 bases). The CDR3 covers 13 residues. Germline assignment: CDR1 DFQATT and CDR2 SNEGSKA (reference sequence). V was pared by 3 bases and J by 0 bases, with 9 bases between.

The table lists this clonotype with many counts. This sequence joins TRBV13 and TRBJ2-5; 12 positions agree with TRBD2. CDR3 length: 20 residues. The ends lost 1 base at V and 0 bases at J; junction bases unmatched: 12. CDR1 and CDR2 from the germline V gene are PRHDT and FYEKMQ (reference sequence). CDR3 sequence: CASSLDRGLAGYADQETQYF. Written as DNA, the CDR3 is TGTGCCAGCAGCTTAGACAGAGGACTAGCGGGATACGCGGACCAAGAGACCCAGTACTTC. Full variable domain (outside the CDR3, taken from reference TRBV13 and TRBJ2-5): AAGVIQSPRHLIKEKRETATLKCYPIPRHDTVYWYQQGPGQDPQFLISFYEKMQSDKGSIPDRFSAQQFSDYHSELNMSSLELGDSALYFCASSLDRGLAGYADQETQYFGPGTRLLVL.

V gene TRBV9 combines with J gene TRBJ2-1, with D uncertain. Trimming took off 0 bases at V and 9 bases at J, with 10 bases between the two ends. This CDR3 has 13 amino acids. Germline CDR1 and CDR2: SGDLS and YYNGEE. The CDR3 region is CASSVADDLEQFF. DNA of the CDR3: TGTGCCAGCAGCGTAGCGGACGACCTTGAGCAGTTCTTC.

V usage is TRBV29-1 and J usage is TRBJ2-7; a possible D gene is TRBD2 (5 bases). This CDR3 has 12 residues. V lost 4 bases and J lost 0, with 7 bases in between. Germline CDR1 SQVTM, CDR2 ANQGSEA. CDR3 nucleotide sequence: TGCAGCGTTGTAGGAGGCTCCTACGAGCAGTACTTC. Encoded protein: CSVVGGSYEQYF.